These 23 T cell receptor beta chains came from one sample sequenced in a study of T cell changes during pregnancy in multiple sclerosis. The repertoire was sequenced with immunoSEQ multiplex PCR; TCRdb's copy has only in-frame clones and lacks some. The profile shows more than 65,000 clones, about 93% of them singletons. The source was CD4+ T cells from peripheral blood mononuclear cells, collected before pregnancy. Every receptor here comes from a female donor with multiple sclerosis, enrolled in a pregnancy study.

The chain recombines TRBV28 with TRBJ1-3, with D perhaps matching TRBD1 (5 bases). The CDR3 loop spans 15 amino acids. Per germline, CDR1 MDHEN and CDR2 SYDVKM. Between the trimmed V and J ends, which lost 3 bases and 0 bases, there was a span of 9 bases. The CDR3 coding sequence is TGTGCCAGCAGTTTGGGCAGGGCCTCTGGAAACACCATATATTTT. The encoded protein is CASSLGRASGNTIYF.

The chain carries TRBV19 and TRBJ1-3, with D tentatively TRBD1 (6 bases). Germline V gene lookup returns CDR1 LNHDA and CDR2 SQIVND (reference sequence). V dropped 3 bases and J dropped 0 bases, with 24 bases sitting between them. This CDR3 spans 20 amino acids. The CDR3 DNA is TGTGCCAGTAGTATTTCCCACCTCTCGACAGGCGCTGTCTCTGGAAACACCATATATTTT. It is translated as CASSISHLSTGAVSGNTIYF.

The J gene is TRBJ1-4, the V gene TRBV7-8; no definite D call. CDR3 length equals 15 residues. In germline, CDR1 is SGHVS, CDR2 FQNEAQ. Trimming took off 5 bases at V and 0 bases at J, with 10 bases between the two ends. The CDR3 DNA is TGTGCCAGCAGCCGGCCCGGGACAACTAATGAAAAACTGTTTTTT. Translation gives CASSRPGTTNEKLFF.

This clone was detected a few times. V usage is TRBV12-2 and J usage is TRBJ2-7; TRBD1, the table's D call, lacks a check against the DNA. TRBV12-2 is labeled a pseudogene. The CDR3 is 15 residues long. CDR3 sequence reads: CASRLVLDRTYEQYF. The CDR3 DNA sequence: TGTGCAAGTCGCTTAGTGTTGGACAGGACCTACGAGCAGTACTTC.

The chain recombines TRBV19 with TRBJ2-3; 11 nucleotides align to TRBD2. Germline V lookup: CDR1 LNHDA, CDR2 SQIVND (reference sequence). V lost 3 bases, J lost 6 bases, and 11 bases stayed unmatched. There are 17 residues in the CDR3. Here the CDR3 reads CASSITSGGGTSDTQYF. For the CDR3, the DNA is TGTGCCAGTAGTATTACTAGCGGGGGCGGCACCTCGGATACGCAGTATTTT.

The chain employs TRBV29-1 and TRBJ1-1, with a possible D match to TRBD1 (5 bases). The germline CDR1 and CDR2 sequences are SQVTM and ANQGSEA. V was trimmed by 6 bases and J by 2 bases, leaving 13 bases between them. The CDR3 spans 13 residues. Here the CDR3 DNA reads TGCAGCGTCTACAGGATTGTTAACACTGAAGCTTTCTTT. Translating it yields CSVYRIVNTEAFF. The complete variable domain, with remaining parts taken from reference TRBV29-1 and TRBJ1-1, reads SAVISQKPSRDICQRGTSLTIQCQVDSQVTMMFWYRQQPGQSLTLIATANQGSEATYESGFVIDKFPISRPNLTFSTLTVSNMSPEDSSIYLCSVYRIVNTEAFFGQGTRLTVV.

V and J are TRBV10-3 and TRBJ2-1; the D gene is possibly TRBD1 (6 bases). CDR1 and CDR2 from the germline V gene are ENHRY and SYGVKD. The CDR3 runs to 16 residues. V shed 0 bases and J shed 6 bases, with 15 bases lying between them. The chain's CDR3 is CAISESKKGVGNEQFF. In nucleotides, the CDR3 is TGTGCCATCAGTGAGTCGAAGAAGGGGGTGGGCAATGAGCAGTTCTTC.

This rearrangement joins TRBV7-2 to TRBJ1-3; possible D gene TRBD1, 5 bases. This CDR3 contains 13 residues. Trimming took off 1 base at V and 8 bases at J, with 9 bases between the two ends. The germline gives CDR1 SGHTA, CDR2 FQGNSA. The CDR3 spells CASSLGGRDTIYF. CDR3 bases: TGTGCCAGCAGCTTAGGGGGGAGGGACACCATATATTTT.

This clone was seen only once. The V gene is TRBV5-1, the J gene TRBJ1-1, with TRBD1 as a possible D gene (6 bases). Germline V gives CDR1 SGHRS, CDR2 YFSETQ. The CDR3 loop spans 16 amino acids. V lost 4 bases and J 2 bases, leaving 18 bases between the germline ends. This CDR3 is CASSTEGLQGNTEAFF. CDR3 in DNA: TGCGCCAGCAGCACCGAGGGGCTACAGGGTAACACTGAAGCTTTCTTT.

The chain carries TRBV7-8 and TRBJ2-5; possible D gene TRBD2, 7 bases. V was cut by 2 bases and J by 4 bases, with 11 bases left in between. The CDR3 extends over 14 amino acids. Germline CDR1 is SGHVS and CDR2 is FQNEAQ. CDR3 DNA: TGTGCCAGCAGCTTAATGGCGGGGGCAGAGACCCAGTACTTC. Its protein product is CASSLMAGAETQYF. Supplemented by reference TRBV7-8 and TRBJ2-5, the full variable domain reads GAGVSQSPRYKVAKRGQDVALRCDPISGHVSLFWYQQALGQGPEFLTYFQNEAQLDKSGLPSDRFFAERPEGSVSTLKIQRTQQEDSAVYLCASSLMAGAETQYFGPGTRLLVL.

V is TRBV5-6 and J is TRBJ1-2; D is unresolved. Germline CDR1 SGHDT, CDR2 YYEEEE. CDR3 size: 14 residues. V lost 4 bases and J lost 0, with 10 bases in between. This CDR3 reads CASSQRVANYGYTF. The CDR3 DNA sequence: TGTGCCAGCAGCCAGAGGGTAGCTAACTATGGCTACACCTTC.

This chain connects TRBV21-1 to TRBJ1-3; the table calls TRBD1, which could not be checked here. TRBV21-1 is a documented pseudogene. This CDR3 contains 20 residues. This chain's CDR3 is CASSKGRGYGQAVSGNTIYF. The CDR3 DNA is TGTGCCAGCAGCAAAGGAAGGGGATATGGACAGGCGGTCTCTGGAAACACCATATATTTT.

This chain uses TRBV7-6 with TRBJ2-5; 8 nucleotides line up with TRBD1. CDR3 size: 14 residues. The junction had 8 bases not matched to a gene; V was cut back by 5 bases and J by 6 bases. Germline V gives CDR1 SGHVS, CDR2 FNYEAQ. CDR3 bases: TGTGCCAGCAGCCGGCCGGGACAGGCCCAGACCCAGTACTTC. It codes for CASSRPGQAQTQYF.

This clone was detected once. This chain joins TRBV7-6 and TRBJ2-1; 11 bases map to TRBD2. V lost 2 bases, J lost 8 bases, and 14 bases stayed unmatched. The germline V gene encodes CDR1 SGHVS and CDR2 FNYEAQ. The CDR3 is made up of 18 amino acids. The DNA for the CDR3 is TGTGCCAGCAGCTTACCACCTGGTACTAGCGGGAGTCGCGATGAGCAGTTCTTC. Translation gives CASSLPPGTSGSRDEQFF.

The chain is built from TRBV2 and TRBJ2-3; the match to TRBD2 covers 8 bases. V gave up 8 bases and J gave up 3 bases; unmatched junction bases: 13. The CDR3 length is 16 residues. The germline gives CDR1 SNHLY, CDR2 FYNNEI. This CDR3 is CASGAREREWTDTQYF. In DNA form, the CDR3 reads TGTGCCAGCGGTGCTCGGGAGCGGGAGTGGACAGATACGCAGTATTTT.

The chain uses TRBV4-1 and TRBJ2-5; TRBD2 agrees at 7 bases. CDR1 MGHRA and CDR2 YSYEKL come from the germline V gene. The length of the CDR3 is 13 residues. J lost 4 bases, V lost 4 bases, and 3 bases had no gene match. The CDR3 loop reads CASSRREAETQYF. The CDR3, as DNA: TGCGCCAGCAGCCGCCGGGAGGCAGAGACCCAGTACTTC.

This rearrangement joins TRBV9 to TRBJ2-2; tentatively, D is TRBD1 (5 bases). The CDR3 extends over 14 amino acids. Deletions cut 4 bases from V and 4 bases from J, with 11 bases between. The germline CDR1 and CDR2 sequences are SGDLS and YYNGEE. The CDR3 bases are TGTGCCAGCAGCTTCACAGGATCCACCGGGGAGCTGTTTTTT. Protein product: CASSFTGSTGELFF.

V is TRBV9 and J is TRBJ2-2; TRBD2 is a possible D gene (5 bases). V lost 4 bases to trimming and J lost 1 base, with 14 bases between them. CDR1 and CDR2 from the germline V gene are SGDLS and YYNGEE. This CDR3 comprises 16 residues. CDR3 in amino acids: CASSLWQAVNTGELFF. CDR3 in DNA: TGTGCCAGCAGCCTCTGGCAAGCGGTGAACACCGGGGAGCTGTTTTTT.

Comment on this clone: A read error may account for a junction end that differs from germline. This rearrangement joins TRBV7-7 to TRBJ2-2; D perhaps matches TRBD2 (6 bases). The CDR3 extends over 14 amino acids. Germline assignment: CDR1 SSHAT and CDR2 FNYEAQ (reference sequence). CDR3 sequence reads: CASSGPSNTGELFF. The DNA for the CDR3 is TGTGCTAGCAGCGGGCCATCGAACACCGGGGAGCTGTTTTTT. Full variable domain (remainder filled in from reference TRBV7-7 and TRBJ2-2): GAGVSQSPRYKVTKRGQDVTLRCDPISSHATLYWYQQALGQGPEFLTYFNYEAQPDKSGLPSDRFSAERPEGSISTLTIQRTEQRDSAMYRCASSGPSNTGELFFGEGSRLTVL.

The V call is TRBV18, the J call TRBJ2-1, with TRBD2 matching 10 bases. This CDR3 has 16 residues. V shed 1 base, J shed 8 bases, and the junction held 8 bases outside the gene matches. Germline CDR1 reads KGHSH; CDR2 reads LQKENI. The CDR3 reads CASSPQKRGGPHEQFF. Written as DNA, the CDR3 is TGTGCCAGCTCACCACAAAAGCGGGGGGGCCCCCATGAGCAGTTCTTC. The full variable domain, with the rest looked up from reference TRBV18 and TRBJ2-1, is NAGVMQNPRHLVRRRGQEARLRCSPMKGHSHVYWYRQLPEEGLKFMVYLQKENIIDESGMPKERFSAEFPKEGPSILRIQQVVRGDSAAYFCASSPQKRGGPHEQFFGPGTRLTVL.

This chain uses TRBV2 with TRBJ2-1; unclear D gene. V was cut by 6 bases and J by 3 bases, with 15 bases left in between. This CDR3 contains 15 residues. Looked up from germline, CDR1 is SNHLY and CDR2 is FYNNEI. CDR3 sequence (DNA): TGTGCCAGCAGCGCCCCCCCCGGGTACTACAATGAGCAGTTCTTC. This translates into CASSAPPGYYNEQFF. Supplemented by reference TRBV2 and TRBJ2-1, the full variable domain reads EPEVTQTPSHQVTQMGQEVILRCVPISNHLYFYWYRQILGQKVEFLVSFYNNEISEKSEIFDDQFSVERPDGSNFTLKIRSTKLEDSAMYFCASSAPPGYYNEQFFGPGTRLTVL.

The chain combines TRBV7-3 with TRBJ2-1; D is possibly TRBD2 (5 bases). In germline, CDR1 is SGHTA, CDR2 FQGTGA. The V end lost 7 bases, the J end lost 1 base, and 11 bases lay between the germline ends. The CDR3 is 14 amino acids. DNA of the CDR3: TGTGCCAGCACCTTGGGCGGGTCCTACAATGAGCAGTTCTTC. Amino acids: CASTLGGSYNEQFF. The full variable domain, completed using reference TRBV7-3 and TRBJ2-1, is GAGVSQTPSNKVTEKGKYVELRCDPISGHTALYWYRQSLGQGPEFLIYFQGTGAADDSGLPNDRFFAVRPEGSVSTLKIQRTERGDSAVYLCASTLGGSYNEQFFGPGTRLTVL.

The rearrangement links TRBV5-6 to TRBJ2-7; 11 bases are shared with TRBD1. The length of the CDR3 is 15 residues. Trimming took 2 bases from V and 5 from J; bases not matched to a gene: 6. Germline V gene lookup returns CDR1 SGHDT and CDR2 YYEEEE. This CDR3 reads CASSFVGQGDDEQYF. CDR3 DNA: TGTGCCAGCAGCTTTGTGGGACAGGGGGACGACGAGCAGTACTTC.